This T cell receptor (beta chain) was sequenced in a study of Graves' ophthalmopathy and Graves' hyperthyroidism. Hyperthyroidism in these 18- to 65-year-old patients was newly diagnosed, lasting under 2 months. Patients were left out if they had other autoimmune diseases, uncontrolled infections, pregnancy or lactation. For repertoire sequencing, the TCR beta CDR3 regions were amplified from RNA transcripts. RT-PCR was first run with HTBI primers, then multiplex PCR in a second round. TCRdb re-derived calls from the multiplex PCR reads in MiXCR, one entry per CDR3 protein. The sample has some 1.1 million distinct CDR3 sequences, about 38% seen once. The germline V gene encodes CDR1 SGHTA and CDR2 FQGNSA. The CDR3 sequence is 17 residues long. Trimming removed 8 bases from V and 5 bases from J, with 27 bases in between. Study-level results: The model predicted ophthalmopathy progression with roughly 70% sensitivity and around 72% specificity. Sensitivity reached more than 85% and specificity about 76% for a 13-signature model separating ophthalmopathy from stable hyperthyroidism.

For this clonotype: The target antigen is unknown.

The clonotype originates from an adult man with Graves' hyperthyroidism. V and J are TRBV7-2 and TRBJ2-5; D is perhaps TRBD1 or TRBD2 (5 bases each). The sequencing sample was made of peripheral blood or thyroid tissue (not recorded which). In nucleotides, the CDR3 is TGTGCCAGCGGGACCAACGCGTTCGCGAACACCGGGGAGACCCAGTACTTC. This sequence encodes CASGTNAFANTGETQYF. Looking up the rest from reference TRBV7-2 and TRBJ2-5 gives the full variable domain: GAGVSQSPSNKVTEKGKDVELRCDPISGHTALYWYRQSLGQGLEFLIYFQGNSAPDKSGLPSDRFSAERTGGSVSTLTIQRTQQEDSAVYLCASGTNAFANTGETQYFGPGTRLLVL.